Sequencing of this T cell receptor (beta chain) was carried out in a study of T cell responses to AZD1222 COVID-19 vaccine. Second doses at about 4 or about 12 weeks were pooled. Study results and limitations: Receipt of two AZD1222 doses was followed by a rise in Spike-specific TCR breadth and depth. Repertoires in all cases were sampled only once the peak T cell response had passed. White British people made up most donors, females outnumbered males, and clonal diversity was possibly underestimated.

The method was immunoSEQ multiplex PCR; TCRdb's version includes in-frame clones alone and lacks a portion of them. The table shows around 120,000 clones, with approximately 86% occurring only once. As to this clone: The antigen remains undetermined.

The sample in question was peripheral blood, obtained 28 days after the second AZD1222 dose. The receptor's source is an adult who received the AZD1222 COVID-19 vaccine.

The CDR3 spells CASRFRDRYNEQFF. The CDR3 region has the DNA TGTGCCAGCAGGTTCCGGGACAGGTACAATGAGCAGTTCTTC. V and J are TRBV5-8 and TRBJ2-1; the match to TRBD1 covers 8 bases. V trimming: 5 bases; J trimming: 4 bases; junction bases outside the gene matches: 5. The length of the CDR3 is 14 residues. Germline V gene data show CDR1 as SGHTS and CDR2 as YDEGEE. The full variable domain, its missing parts supplied by reference TRBV5-8 and TRBJ2-1, is EAGVTQSPTHLIKTRGQQATLRCSPISGHTSVYWYQQALGLGLQFLLWYDEGEERNRGNFPPRFSGRQFPNYSSELNVNALELEDSALYLCASRFRDRYNEQFFGPGTRLTVL.